The clone carrying this T cell receptor beta chain showed up many times. No antigen is known for it. The entry originates in a study of T cells in Graves' hyperthyroidism and ophthalmopathy. General study findings and limits: Most thyroid clonotypes expanded above 0.001 were also detected in blood. A median around 6.4 months before onset, the model predicted ophthalmopathy.

Clinical symptoms, serum thyroxine and TRAb, thyroid ultrasound and orbital computed tomography together formed the diagnostic basis. This CDR3 contains 14 residues. V was pared by 5 bases and J by 11 bases, with 16 bases between. The source material, RNA transcripts, was used to amplify TCR beta CDR3 regions. The HTBI set primed first-round TCR CDR3 RT-PCR. MiXCR, run by TCRdb on the multiplex PCR reads, gives a single entry per CDR3 protein. The profile shows about 640,000 distinct CDR3 sequences, less than 25% of them singletons. Material: blood. This TCR derives from a man between 25 and 39 years old with Graves' ophthalmopathy. The V call is TRBV12-3 or TRBV12-4, the J call TRBJ1-6, with D unresolved. CDR3 DNA: TGTGCCAGCAGTCTGGCGCCAGTAACCGCACCCCTCCACTTT. Encoded protein: CASSLAPVTAPLHF.